Listed here are 5 T cell receptor beta chains from one sample, sequenced in a study of human T cells and chemical hapten exposure. Time point in this sample: pre-sensitization, week 0. The treatment was: therapeutic diphenylcyclopropenone sensitization with weekly scalp DPC. TCRdb itself ran the RACE reads through MiXCR, one entry per CDR3 protein. Here the sample spans around 180,000 distinct CDR3 sequences, 30% being singletons. The starting material was whole blood, obtained in connection with sensitization to the hapten diphenylcyclopropenone (DPC). Source of these receptors: a woman aged 25 to 45 with alopecia areata. Some clones in this sample may be carry-over from other donors' samples.

This chain connects TRBV5-1 to TRBJ2-1, with D perhaps given as TRBD1 or TRBD2 (5 bases each). With 7 bases removed from V and 3 bases from J, the gap between germline ends came to 11 bases. This CDR3 contains 13 residues. In germline, CDR1 is SGHRS, CDR2 YFSETQ. The CDR3 nucleotides are TGCGCCAGCCGGGACCCCAACTACAATGAGCAGTTCTTC. Protein: CASRDPNYNEQFF.

The chain employs TRBV7-2 and TRBJ2-1; 7 bases are shared with TRBD2. The germline gives CDR1 SGHTA, CDR2 FQGNSA. The CDR3 spans 16 residues. V shed 5 bases and J 5 bases; nucleotides not matched to a gene: 12. In DNA form, the CDR3 reads TGTGCCAGCAGCCATCTTCCGGGACTACCTAACAATGAGCAGTTCTTC. As protein: CASSHLPGLPNNEQFF. Full variable domain (missing parts from reference TRBV7-2 and TRBJ2-1): GAGVSQSPSNKVTEKGKDVELRCDPISGHTALYWYRQSLGQGLEFLIYFQGNSAPDKSGLPSDRFSAERTGGSVSTLTIQRTQQEDSAVYLCASSHLPGLPNNEQFFGPGTRLTVL.

The rearrangement joins TRBV7-9 to TRBJ1-1; D uncertain. The length of the CDR3 is 12 residues. The germline CDR1 and CDR2 sequences are SEHNR and FQNEAQ (reference sequence). The V and J ends lost 1 base and 11 bases respectively, with 11 bases between them. The DNA for the CDR3 is TGTGCCAGCAGCTTAGAGCAGCCTAAGGCTTTCTTT. Its protein product is CASSLEQPKAFF.

This clonotype has at least ten counts. The V call is TRBV7-9, the J call TRBJ2-5; D unresolved. This CDR3 spans 11 amino acids. From germline, CDR1 is SEHNR and CDR2 FQNEAQ (reference sequence). The V end lost 7 bases, the J end lost 0 bases, and 3 bases lay between the germline ends. CDR3 bases: TGTGCCAGCACCGACCAAGAGACCCAGTACTTC. Translation: CASTDQETQYF.

This clonotype was seen only a few times. This chain links TRBV6-2 or TRBV6-3 with TRBJ2-7, with 8 bases lining up with TRBD2. This CDR3 has 15 amino acids. Germline V CDR1 and CDR2: MNHEY, SVGEGT. With V trimmed by 4 bases and J by 7 bases, 12 bases remained unmatched. CDR3 protein: CASSSQNRIAGEQYF. The CDR3 DNA is TGTGCCAGCAGTTCTCAAAACAGGATAGCGGGGGAGCAGTACTTC.